The 18 T cell receptor beta chains below all came from one sample that was sequenced in a study of blood T cells in healthy people across ages. Primers used in a second PCR of roughly 6 to 11 cycles were a sample-barcoded 5' primer and a J-beta primer mix. MiXCR, applied by TCRdb to the 5' RACE reads, yields one record per CDR3 protein. The sample comprises more than 900,000 distinct CDR3 sequences, under 30% of which are singletons, and about 0.72% rests with the top ten. This sample also appeared in a second study, on T cells of mothers and their children.

Sample: blood. The receptor source for this set is a girl aged 2-10 years in good health.

In this sample, this clonotype turned up a few times. The chain recombines TRBV20-1 with TRBJ1-1; 7 nucleotides line up with TRBD1. The CDR3 runs to 15 residues. The germline CDR1 and CDR2 sequences are DFQATT and SNEGSKA (reference sequence). V dropped 5 bases and J dropped 1; count of bases not matched to a gene: 10. CDR3 region: CSAFRDSYENTEAFF. Written as DNA, the CDR3 is TGCAGTGCTTTCCGGGACAGTTACGAGAACACTGAAGCTTTCTTT.

This clonotype was observed a handful of times. The chain links TRBV20-1 to TRBJ2-5, with 11 positions matching TRBD1. This CDR3 region has 15 residues. The V segment lost 3 bases and the J segment 4 bases; nucleotides outside the gene matches: 7. The germline V gene encodes CDR1 DFQATT and CDR2 SNEGSKA (reference sequence). The CDR3 sequence: CSARGSGTGGETQYF. The CDR3 DNA follows: TGCAGTGCTAGGGGATCCGGGACAGGGGGAGAGACCCAGTACTTC.

V usage is TRBV11-2 and J usage is TRBJ1-6, with no clear D. V lost 5 bases and J lost 6, with 17 bases in between. The CDR3 is made up of 16 amino acids. CDR1 and CDR2 from the germline V gene are SGHAT and FQNNGV. CDR3 bases: TGTGCCAGCAGCCCTCAAGCCTCCCTCCGTAATTCACCCCTCCACTTT. This gives the protein CASSPQASLRNSPLHF.

This chain connects TRBV10-3 to TRBJ2-2; D uncertain. The germline V gene encodes CDR1 ENHRY and CDR2 SYGVKD. Between the trimmed V and J ends, which lost 2 bases and 1 base, there was a span of 5 bases. This CDR3 comprises 14 residues. DNA for the CDR3: TGTGCCATCAGTGAGCCCCAGAACACCGGGGAGCTGTTTTTT. As protein: CAISEPQNTGELFF.

This clonotype was detected a few times. The chain joins TRBV5-6 to TRBJ2-5, with a possible D match to TRBD2 (5 bases). This CDR3 contains 12 residues. CDR1 and CDR2 (germline): SGHDT, YYEEEE. The V and J ends lost 5 bases and 5 bases respectively, with 10 bases between them. CDR3 in amino acids: CASSGAAETQYF. The CDR3 bases are TGTGCCAGCAGTGGAGCGGCGGAGACCCAGTACTTC.

This clonotype has just a few counts. The chain recombines TRBV5-1 with TRBJ1-1; tentative D call: TRBD1 (5 bases). The CDR3 covers 14 residues. CDR1 SGHRS and CDR2 YFSETQ come from the germline V gene. The ends were cut back, 6 bases at V and 6 bases at J, with 18 bases in the middle. Here the CDR3 DNA reads TGCGCCAGCAAGCTTGGGGACCGGGGGGCTGAAGCTTTCTTT. As protein: CASKLGDRGAEAFF.

A few counts support this clonotype. The V gene is TRBV12-3 or TRBV12-4, the J gene TRBJ1-1; D is unclear. Trimming shortened V by 6 bases and J by 7 bases, and 15 bases separated the two germline ends. The length of the CDR3 is 13 residues. Here the CDR3 DNA reads TGTGCCAGCAGATCCCCGCCATTCCGTGAAGCTTTCTTT. Its translation: CASRSPPFREAFF.

This chain connects TRBV4-3 to TRBJ2-5; D perhaps matches TRBD1 (5 bases). In germline, CDR1 is LGHNA, CDR2 YSLEER. The germline V and J ends were trimmed by 0 bases and 2 bases, with 22 bases remaining between them. The CDR3 contains 19 residues. The CDR3 sequence is CASSQDRWNSQGRQETQYF. The CDR3 nucleotides read TGCGCCAGCAGCCAAGATCGGTGGAATTCGCAGGGTCGGCAAGAGACCCAGTACTTC.

The table lists this clonotype with a few counts. The chain carries TRBV25-1 and TRBJ2-5; weak D call: TRBD1 (6 bases). This CDR3 is 14 amino acids long. Trimming took 5 bases from V and 3 from J, leaving 13 bases between them. Germline-derived CDR1 and CDR2 are MGHDK and SYGVNS. The CDR3 nucleotides read TGTGCCAGCAGTAACGGGACAACCGAAGAGACCCAGTACTTC. Translation: CASSNGTTEETQYF.

This chain links TRBV10-3 with TRBJ2-2; weak D call: TRBD2 (5 bases). The CDR3 sequence is 12 residues long. The germline V and J ends were trimmed by 11 bases and 4 bases, with 11 bases remaining between them. CDR1 is ENHRY, CDR2 SYGVKD, per germline. The CDR3 loop reads CASRDSTGELFF. CDR3 DNA: TGTGCCTCCCGGGATTCCACCGGGGAGCTGTTTTTT.

This clonotype was found a few times. The chain combines TRBV7-3 with TRBJ2-1, with 8 bases matching TRBD2. The CDR3 loop spans 16 amino acids. Germline CDR1 reads SGHTA; CDR2 reads FQGTGA. After removal of 5 bases from V and 1 base from J, the junction contained 7 bases not matched to a gene. CDR3 residues: CASSPKAGESYNEQFF. The CDR3, as DNA: TGTGCCAGCAGCCCTAAAGCGGGGGAATCCTACAATGAGCAGTTCTTC.

The CDR3 reads CSARERGSGSYNSPLHF. DNA for the CDR3: TGCAGTGCTAGAGAGCGGGGGTCGGGCTCCTATAATTCACCCCTCCACTTT. This chain joins TRBV20-1 and TRBJ1-6; perhaps TRBD1 as D (5 bases). The CDR3 has 17 amino acids. V was pared by 0 bases and J by 0 bases, with 12 bases between. Germline assignment: CDR1 DFQATT and CDR2 SNEGSKA (reference sequence).

CDR3 region: CSVEPQYYGYTF. The CDR3 coding sequence is TGCAGCGTTGAACCCCAGTACTATGGCTACACCTTC. The chain is built from TRBV29-1 and TRBJ1-2; no definite D call. V gave up 2 bases and J gave up 3 bases, with 7 bases separating them. In germline, CDR1 is SQVTM, CDR2 ANQGSEA. CDR3 length: 12 residues.

The sample holds a few counts of this clonotype. This chain uses TRBV5-1 with TRBJ2-2; TRBD2 matches at 8 bases. The ends lost 1 base at V and 1 base at J; junction bases unmatched: 12. Germline-derived CDR1 and CDR2 are SGHRS and YFSETQ. The CDR3 loop spans 19 amino acids. In nucleotides, the CDR3 is TGCGCCAGCAGCTTGTTCACTAGCGGATCTCTAATGAACACCGGGGAGCTGTTTTTT. The encoded protein is CASSLFTSGSLMNTGELFF.

The rearrangement joins TRBV28 to TRBJ1-1; 8 bases line up with TRBD1. Unmatched junction bases numbered 6, after V lost 5 bases and J lost 1 base. Germline CDR1 MDHEN, CDR2 SYDVKM. There are 15 residues in the CDR3. CDR3 in DNA: TGTGCCAGCAGTCAGACAGGGGCGCCGAACACTGAAGCTTTCTTT. Translating gives CASSQTGAPNTEAFF. The full variable domain, completed using reference TRBV28 and TRBJ1-1, is DVKVTQSSRYLVKRTGEKVFLECVQDMDHENMFWYRQDPGLGLRLIYFSYDVKMKEKGDIPEGYSVSREKKERFSLILESASTNQTSMYLCASSQTGAPNTEAFFGQGTRLTVV.

This clonotype came up a few times. The chain is built from TRBV6-6 and TRBJ2-5; D call uncertain. The CDR3 is made up of 15 amino acids. The V and J ends lost 0 bases and 5 bases respectively, with 13 bases between them. Germline CDR1 is MNHNY and CDR2 is SVGAGI (reference sequence). As DNA, the CDR3 is TGTGCCAGCAGTTACTCGAGAGGACGTGGGGAGACCCAGTACTTC. Translating it yields CASSYSRGRGETQYF.

This clonotype was seen a few times. V gene TRBV29-1 combines with J gene TRBJ2-5, with D perhaps assigned TRBD1 or TRBD2 (5 bases each). TRBJ2-7 explains the end of the DNA better; the J call may be wrong. The CDR3 extends over 13 amino acids. Germline V lookup: CDR1 SQVTM, CDR2 ANQGSEA. Written as DNA, the CDR3 is TGCAGCGTCAGGGACCCGACCTCCTACGAGCAGTACTTC. The encoded protein is CSVRDPTSYEQYF.

This clonotype was seen a handful of times. V usage is TRBV3-1 and J usage is TRBJ1-5; D gene ambiguous. Trimming shortened V by 0 bases and J by 1 base, and 7 bases separated the two germline ends. The germline CDR1 and CDR2 sequences are LGHDT and YNNKEL (reference sequence). The CDR3 is 15 residues long. The CDR3, as DNA: TGTGCCAGCAGCCAAGAAGGCGGCAGCAATCAGCCCCAGCATTTT. Translated: CASSQEGGSNQPQHF.